The 25 T cell receptor beta chains below come from one sample, sequenced in a study of blood T cells in healthy people across ages. Combining a sample-barcoded 5' primer with a J-beta primer mix, a second PCR ran for roughly 7 to 11 cycles. TCRdb fed the 5' RACE reads into MiXCR, producing one record per CDR3 protein. The table includes 550,000 to 650,000 distinct CDR3 sequences, roughly 30% detected once. The specimen sequenced was blood. The receptors were sampled from a woman older than 75 in good health.

In this sample, this clonotype turned up many times. The chain links TRBV30 to TRBJ2-7, with D unclear. The CDR3 length is 10 residues. V lost 8 bases and J 7 bases, leaving 12 bases between the germline ends. CDR1 and CDR2 (germline): GTSNPN, SVGIG (reference sequence). CDR3 in amino acids: CAETLGEQYF. DNA for the CDR3: TGTGCCGAAACTTTAGGAGAGCAGTACTTC.

In this sample, this clonotype turned up many times. In DNA form, the CDR3 reads TGTGCCACCAGTGATCCCGGGACAGGATACAGCTCCTACAATGAGCAGTTCTTC. This gives the protein CATSDPGTGYSSYNEQFF. This rearrangement joins TRBV24-1 to TRBJ2-1; 8 nucleotides match TRBD1. Germline trimming cut 3 bases from V and 0 bases from J; bases unmatched to any gene: 9. CDR3 size: 18 residues. Per germline, CDR1 KGHDR and CDR2 SFDVKD.

V usage is TRBV20-1 and J usage is TRBJ2-3, with a weak D call TRBD2 (6 bases). The V gene lost 3 bases and the J gene lost 6 bases, with 22 bases spanning the gap. The CDR3 length is 16 residues. CDR1 and CDR2 (germline): DFQATT, SNEGSKA (reference sequence). This CDR3 is CSASPGGAGAPDTQYF. The CDR3 DNA is TGCAGTGCTAGCCCTGGGGGAGCGGGTGCCCCGGATACGCAGTATTTT.

Many counts were recorded for this clonotype. The chain carries TRBV10-3 and TRBJ2-1; D might be TRBD1 or TRBD2, each matching 6 bases. The germline V and J ends were trimmed by 8 bases and 5 bases, with 13 bases remaining between them. Germline V gene data show CDR1 as ENHRY and CDR2 as SYGVKD. There are 13 residues in the CDR3. In DNA, the CDR3 is TGTGCCATCCGGGGGTCAGGGGACAATGAGCAGTTCTTC. Protein product: CAIRGSGDNEQFF.

The rearrangement links TRBV6-6 to TRBJ1-1; D unresolved. The germline V and J ends were trimmed by 3 bases and 3 bases, with 17 bases remaining between them. Germline assignment: CDR1 MNHNY and CDR2 SVGAGI (reference sequence). CDR3 length: 16 residues. This CDR3 is CASSYFTFGRHTEAFF. DNA of the CDR3: TGTGCCAGCAGTTATTTTACTTTCGGTCGGCACACTGAAGCTTTCTTT.

The rearrangement links TRBV18 to TRBJ2-2, with D maybe TRBD1 (6 bases). V lost 6 bases, J lost 0 bases, and 17 bases lay in between. This CDR3 spans 17 amino acids. Looked up from germline, CDR1 is KGHSH and CDR2 is LQKENI. The CDR3 spells CASSPTRTATNTGELFF. CDR3 in DNA: TGTGCCAGCTCCCCCACCCGGACAGCTACGAACACCGGGGAGCTGTTTTTT.

This rearrangement joins TRBV29-1 to TRBJ1-6; tentative D call: TRBD1 (6 bases). The CDR3 totals 15 residues. CDR1 SQVTM and CDR2 ANQGSEA come from the germline V gene. V was pared by 8 bases and J by 8 bases, with 22 bases between. CDR3 sequence reads: CSFYDRLISHSPLHF. The CDR3 coding sequence is TGCAGCTTTTATGACAGGTTAATTTCTCATTCACCCCTCCACTTT.

This clonotype occurred many times. The rearrangement joins TRBV24-1 to TRBJ2-1; D is ambiguous. The germline CDR1 and CDR2 sequences are KGHDR and SFDVKD. CDR3 length: 12 amino acids. V dropped 1 base and J dropped 8 bases, with 5 bases sitting between them. CDR3 sequence (DNA): TGTGCCACCAGTGATTTTGCGGATGAGCAGTTCTTC. Protein sequence: CATSDFADEQFF.

Ten or more counts support this clonotype. V is TRBV15 and J is TRBJ2-1; 11 bases agree with TRBD2. The CDR3 is 17 residues long. Unmatched junction bases numbered 5, after V lost 0 bases and J lost 4 bases. Germline values: CDR1 LNHNV, CDR2 YYDKDF (reference sequence). The CDR3 region has the DNA TGTGCCACCAGCAGAGAGGGACTAGCGGAGTCTTACAATGAGCAGTTCTTC. Its protein is CATSREGLAESYNEQFF.

At least ten counts were recorded for this clonotype. The chain links TRBV6-5 to TRBJ2-1; D might be TRBD1 (6 bases). The CDR3 runs to 14 residues. Germline V gene sequence: CDR1 MNHEY, CDR2 SVGAGI. The V and J ends lost 4 bases and 6 bases respectively, with 13 bases between them. The CDR3 sequence is CASSSLAGVNEQFF. CDR3 nucleotides: TGTGCCAGCAGTTCCCTAGCAGGGGTCAATGAGCAGTTCTTC.

This clonotype was detected only a few times. V and J are TRBV13 and TRBJ2-2; D not certain. V was trimmed by 2 bases and J by 3 bases, leaving 13 bases between them. CDR3 size: 16 residues. CDR1 and CDR2 from the germline V gene are PRHDT and FYEKMQ (reference sequence). CDR3 protein: CASSLRQIHYTGELFF. The DNA for the CDR3 is TGTGCCAGCAGCTTACGTCAGATCCATTACACCGGGGAGCTGTTTTTT.

This chain connects TRBV4-1 to TRBJ2-5, with TRBD2 identical over 9 bases. Germline V gene sequence: CDR1 MGHRA, CDR2 YSYEKL. The ends lost 0 bases at V and 10 bases at J; junction bases unmatched: 12. This CDR3 has 16 residues. This CDR3 is CASSQDSTGTSRSQYF. CDR3 DNA sequence: TGCGCCAGCAGCCAAGATAGTACCGGGACTAGCCGGAGCCAGTACTTC.

The table lists this clonotype with a few counts. A much more abundant neighbour one base away suggests this may be a read error. The V and J genes are TRBV7-9 and TRBJ2-3; D may be TRBD1 or TRBD2 (5 bases each). With 4 bases removed from V and 4 bases from J, the gap between germline ends came to 12 bases. The CDR3 runs 14 residues. The germline CDR1 and CDR2 sequences are SEHNR and FQNEAQ (reference sequence). This CDR3 reads CASSSLGDADTQYF. DNA for the CDR3: TGTGCCAGCAGCTCCTTAGGGGACGCAGATACGCAGTATTTT.

This clonotype occurred a few times. CDR3 bases: TGTGCCAGCAGTCGCGATGGGGGACAGGGGTACTATGGCTACACCTTC. Amino acid sequence: CASSRDGGQGYYGYTF. The rearrangement joins TRBV7-8 to TRBJ1-2, with 10 nucleotides matching TRBD1. This CDR3 region has 16 residues. V dropped 6 bases and J dropped 3; count of bases not matched to a gene: 10. Germline V gene lookup returns CDR1 SGHVS and CDR2 FQNEAQ.

This clonotype was seen many times. The genes are TRBV12-3 or TRBV12-4 and TRBJ1-5; the D gene is possibly TRBD1 (5 bases). V was cut by 5 bases and J by 2 bases, with 16 bases left in between. The CDR3 extends over 16 amino acids. The CDR3 nucleotides are TGTGCCAGCAGTCAAGCCGGGATGGGGGGCAATCAGCCCCAGCATTTT. Translated, it gives CASSQAGMGGNQPQHF.

J is TRBJ2-3 and V is TRBV4-2; 10 nucleotides match TRBD2. This CDR3 contains 16 residues. V lost 0 bases and J lost 3; bases outside the gene matches: 3. CDR1 is LGHNA, CDR2 YNFKEQ, per germline. CDR3 DNA sequence: TGTGCCAGCAGCCAAGAAAGCGGGGGGGCAACAGATACGCAGTATTTT. Translation gives CASSQESGGATDTQYF.

This clonotype was counted at least ten times. The chain recombines TRBV7-3 with TRBJ2-3, with D possibly being TRBD1 (5 bases). This CDR3 comprises 16 residues. Trimming removed 5 bases at V and 0 bases at J, with 15 bases between. From germline, CDR1 is SGHTA and CDR2 FQGTGA. The CDR3 DNA follows: TGTGCCAGCAGCCTCAAGCAGGGAAGGAGCACAGATACGCAGTATTTT. This gives the protein CASSLKQGRSTDTQYF.

This clonotype was picked up many times. The chain couples TRBV3-1 to TRBJ2-1; 7 nucleotides line up with TRBD1. Trimming cost V 4 bases and J 2 bases; bases outside gene matches: 8. The germline V gene has CDR1 LGHDT and CDR2 YNNKEL (reference sequence). The CDR3 spans 16 residues. CDR3 amino acids: CASSPPRQGPYNEQFF. CDR3 sequence (DNA): TGTGCCAGCAGCCCCCCCCGACAGGGCCCCTACAATGAGCAGTTCTTC.

The genes are TRBV29-1 and TRBJ2-5; TRBD2 matches at 9 bases. The trim removed 2 bases at V and 5 bases at J, leaving 12 bases unmatched. Germline CDR1 is SQVTM and CDR2 is ANQGSEA. This CDR3 is 16 amino acids long. CDR3 in DNA: TGCAGCGTTGAAAGGCGAAGGGGGACTAGCTGCGAGACCCAGTACTTC. It is translated as CSVERRRGTSCETQYF.

As regards this clonotype: Compared with germline, one end of the junction differs, possibly owing to a read error. The chain combines TRBV20-1 with TRBJ2-1; 8 positions agree with TRBD2. CDR3 size: 14 residues. From germline, CDR1 is DFQATT and CDR2 SNEGSKA (reference sequence). Written as DNA, the CDR3 is TGCAGTGCTACGCGGGGGGCCTCCTACAATGAGCAGTACTTT. Its protein product is CSATRGASYNEQYF.

Ten or more counts support this clonotype. The chain links TRBV10-3 to TRBJ2-1, with 8 bases aligning to TRBD1. Germline lookup yields CDR1 ENHRY and CDR2 SYGVKD. The trim removed 7 bases at V and 6 bases at J, leaving 8 bases unmatched. The CDR3 totals 14 residues. The CDR3 here is CAITGQGAFNEQFF. Written as DNA, the CDR3 is TGTGCCATCACGGGGCAGGGGGCGTTCAATGAGCAGTTCTTC.

This clonotype has more than one count but fewer than ten. The rearrangement links TRBV2 to TRBJ2-7, with D perhaps matching TRBD2 (5 bases). From germline, CDR1 is SNHLY and CDR2 FYNNEI. Between the trimmed V and J ends, which lost 8 bases and 1 base, there was a span of 15 bases. This CDR3 comprises 14 residues. The CDR3, as DNA: TGTGCCAGCCTCTGGACTGAGCTTTCCTACGAGCAGTACTTC. This gives the protein CASLWTELSYEQYF.

The chain couples TRBV24-1 to TRBJ1-2; D unresolved. This CDR3 is 13 amino acids long. V dropped 1 base and J dropped 7 bases, with 9 bases sitting between them. Germline-derived CDR1 and CDR2 are KGHDR and SFDVKD. This CDR3 reads CATSDFGVAGYTF. In DNA, the CDR3 is TGTGCCACCAGTGATTTTGGCGTAGCTGGCTACACCTTC.

The V gene is TRBV12-3 or TRBV12-4, the J gene TRBJ2-2; D gene unclear. V was trimmed by 6 bases and J by 4 bases, leaving 6 bases between them. CDR3 size: 12 residues. DNA of the CDR3: TGTGCCAGCAGCAAAGGCACCGGGGAGCTGTTTTTT. This sequence encodes CASSKGTGELFF.

As to this clonotype: Possible read error: a much larger clone is one base away. This chain links TRBV5-4 with TRBJ2-1; 11 bases fit TRBD2. The trim removed 0 bases at V and 8 bases at J, leaving 10 bases unmatched. This CDR3 comprises 17 residues. Germline V gene data show CDR1 as SGHNT and CDR2 as YYREEE (reference sequence). CDR3 nucleotides: TGTGCCAGCAGCTTGGGGCTAGCGGGGGGAAAGGGCGATGAGCAGTTCTTC. Translated: CASSLGLAGGKGDEQFF.